The 29 T cell receptor beta chains reported below all come from one sample, sequenced in a study of cytomegalovirus exposure and HLA in healthy donors. The study ran its PCR with 60 Vbeta and 13 Jbeta primers. Measured with immunoSEQ multiplex PCR; TCRdb has only the in-frame clones, and not every one. The table lists about 140,000 clones, 77% of them singletons, with 1.5% to 2% in the top ten. The sequenced sample consisted of PBMCs. The receptors come from a female donor in good health and CMV-seronegative.

This rearrangement joins TRBV27 to TRBJ2-7, with TRBD1 as a possible D gene (6 bases). The V end was cut by 3 bases, the J end by 7 bases, with 22 bases between. The CDR3 is 16 amino acids. Per the germline V gene, CDR1 is MNHEY and CDR2 is SMNVEV (reference sequence). CDR3 residues: CASSFIWDTGRREQYF. The CDR3 DNA follows: TGTGCCAGCAGTTTCATATGGGACACGGGCCGTCGGGAGCAGTACTTC.

This chain uses TRBV5-1 with TRBJ2-3, with a weak D call TRBD1 (6 bases). The CDR3 has 12 residues. V was trimmed by 3 bases and J by 5 bases, leaving 7 bases between them. Germline V gives CDR1 SGHRS, CDR2 YFSETQ. The CDR3 nucleotides are TGCGCCAGCAGCTCGACAGGAGATACGCAGTATTTT. Translated, it gives CASSSTGDTQYF.

This clone came up once. This CDR3 is also generated by other DNA sequences in the sample. V usage is TRBV11-2 and J usage is TRBJ2-7, with 7 positions matching TRBD1. CDR1 and CDR2 (germline): SGHAT, FQNNGV. The CDR3 length is 13 residues. The junction had 1 base not matched to a gene; V was cut back by 2 bases and J by 3 bases. Here the CDR3 reads CASSLRQGYEQYF. In DNA form, the CDR3 reads TGTGCCAGCAGCTTAAGACAGGGCTACGAGCAGTACTTC. Full variable domain (outside the CDR3, taken from reference TRBV11-2 and TRBJ2-7): EAGVAQSPRYKIIEKRQSVAFWCNPISGHATLYWYQQILGQGPKLLIQFQNNGVVDDSQLPKDRFSAERLKGVDSTLKIQPAKLEDSAVYLCASSLRQGYEQYFGPGTRLTVT.

The chain combines TRBV13 with TRBJ2-5; 8 bases line up with TRBD1. Germline values: CDR1 PRHDT, CDR2 FYEKMQ (reference sequence). The CDR3 is 14 amino acids. With V trimmed by 5 bases and J by 4 bases, 6 bases remained unmatched. Here the CDR3 reads CASSIGQGLETQYF. CDR3 bases: TGTGCCAGCAGCATCGGACAGGGCCTAGAGACCCAGTACTTC.

This chain uses TRBV7-3 with TRBJ2-1, with TRBD2 matching 9 bases. The ends lost 5 bases at V and 5 bases at J; junction bases unmatched: 16. The CDR3 has 18 amino acids. From germline, CDR1 is SGHTA and CDR2 FQGTGA. The CDR3 coding sequence is TGTGCCAGCAGCGAGGGGGGTAGAGCTAGCGGGGAAAACAATGAGCAGTTCTTC. Translation: CASSEGGRASGENNEQFF.

This clone was detected only a few times. This sequence joins TRBV7-9 and TRBJ1-2; 8 bases are a match to TRBD1. CDR3 length: 15 amino acids. V lost 5 bases, J lost 6 bases, and 11 bases stayed unmatched. The V gene's germline CDR1 is SEHNR and CDR2 FQNEAQ (reference sequence). The CDR3 region has the DNA TGTGCCAGCAGCCATAGACAGGGGATATTCAATGGCTACACCTTC. Protein product: CASSHRQGIFNGYTF.

This clone showed up just a few times. J is TRBJ1-2 and V is TRBV6-5, with D uncertain. V lost 8 bases, J lost 6 bases, and 13 bases lay in between. Germline lookup yields CDR1 MNHEY and CDR2 SVGAGI. CDR3 length equals 12 residues. For the CDR3, the DNA is TGTGCCAGCCGAGGCGGGGTGAATGGCTACACCTTC. Amino acids: CASRGGVNGYTF.

This chain connects TRBV5-1 to TRBJ1-1, with D uncertain. Germline V gene sequence: CDR1 SGHRS, CDR2 YFSETQ. The CDR3 loop spans 13 amino acids. Trimming stripped 2 bases from V and 4 bases from J, with 9 bases between. CDR3 protein: CASSFEAFTEAFF. The CDR3 region has the DNA TGCGCCAGCAGCTTTGAGGCCTTCACTGAAGCTTTCTTT. The variable domain in full, with the rest retrieved from reference TRBV5-1 and TRBJ1-1, is KAGVTQTPRYLIKTRGQQVTLSCSPISGHRSVSWYQQTPGQGLQFLFEYFSETQRNKGNFPGRFSGRQFSNSRSEMNVSTLELGDSALYLCASSFEAFTEAFFGQGTRLTVV.

The chain has TRBV28 and TRBJ1-2, with D uncertain. In germline, CDR1 is MDHEN, CDR2 SYDVKM. The CDR3 sequence is 13 residues long. Trimming left V 6 bases short and J 7 bases short, with 15 bases between. The CDR3 region has the DNA TGTGCCAGCAGCCCGTACATTACATCTGGCTACACCTTC. Residues: CASSPYITSGYTF.

The chain is built from TRBV30 and TRBJ2-3; D perhaps matches TRBD1 (6 bases). Trimming stripped 3 bases from V and 1 base from J, with 11 bases between. The CDR3 loop spans 14 amino acids. Germline CDR1 GTSNPN, CDR2 SVGIG (reference sequence). Here the CDR3 reads CAWRAGAGTDTQYF. CDR3 sequence (DNA): TGTGCCTGGAGGGCAGGGGCCGGCACAGATACGCAGTATTTT.

This chain uses TRBV6-5 with TRBJ1-1; D gene ambiguous. There are 15 residues in the CDR3. Trimming left V 5 bases short and J 3 bases short, with 16 bases between. Germline V gives CDR1 MNHEY, CDR2 SVGAGI. The CDR3 sequence: CASSPSRGSYTEAFF. For the CDR3, the DNA is TGTGCCAGCAGTCCTAGCAGAGGGAGTTACACTGAAGCTTTCTTT.

The rearrangement uses TRBV28 and TRBJ2-7; perhaps TRBD2 as D (6 bases). The germline V and J ends were trimmed by 3 bases and 9 bases, with 12 bases remaining between them. The germline V gene has CDR1 MDHEN and CDR2 SYDVKM. This CDR3 is built from 12 residues. The CDR3, as DNA: TGTGCCAGCAGTTTGCCGGGGGATGGGCAGTACTTC. It is translated as CASSLPGDGQYF.

This clone was recorded once. V gene TRBV19 combines with J gene TRBJ2-7; 13 bases align to TRBD2. The CDR3 spans 16 residues. The ends lost 6 bases at V and 0 bases at J; junction bases unmatched: 5. CDR1 and CDR2 from the germline V gene are LNHDA and SQIVND (reference sequence). CDR3 amino acids: CASRGTSGKSSYEQYF. The CDR3 DNA follows: TGTGCCAGTAGGGGGACTAGCGGGAAGAGCTCCTACGAGCAGTACTTC.

The V and J genes are TRBV19 and TRBJ1-6; perhaps TRBD1 as D (6 bases). V dropped 4 bases and J dropped 5 bases, with 15 bases sitting between them. This CDR3 region has 16 residues. Germline V gene sequence: CDR1 LNHDA, CDR2 SQIVND (reference sequence). The CDR3 DNA follows: TGTGCCAGTAGTACCGGGAACACAGGGAATAATTCACCCCTCCACTTT. The encoded protein is CASSTGNTGNNSPLHF.

The chain has TRBV6-5 and TRBJ2-1; 8 bases are a match to TRBD2. The CDR3 consists of 15 residues. CDR1 is MNHEY, CDR2 SVGAGI, per germline. With 3 bases clipped from V and 8 bases from J, the junction kept 9 bases outside the gene matches. CDR3 bases: TGTGCCAGCAGTTATCTCCTCGGGAGGGGGGATGAGCAGTTCTTC. Translated: CASSYLLGRGDEQFF.

The CDR3 DNA is TGTGCCAGCTATGGGACAGTCTCCTACGAGCAGTACTTC. Amino acid sequence: CASYGTVSYEQYF. The rearrangement links TRBV2 to TRBJ2-5, with 7 bases matching TRBD1. The J call is uncertain, as TRBJ2-7 better fits the DNA end. Germline lookup yields CDR1 SNHLY and CDR2 FYNNEI. The CDR3 extends over 13 amino acids.

The rearrangement uses TRBV18 and TRBJ2-7; maybe TRBD2 (5 bases). Trimming cost V 8 bases and J 6 bases, with 20 bases left between them. Germline V gene sequence: CDR1 KGHSH, CDR2 LQKENI. This CDR3 has 14 residues. The CDR3 loop is CASTSEGNLREQYF. The CDR3 DNA is TGTGCCAGCACCAGTGAGGGAAACCTTCGCGAGCAGTACTTC.

This chain connects TRBV6-1 to TRBJ1-5, with no clear D. The V end was cut by 1 base, the J end by 1 base, with 11 bases between. In germline, CDR1 is MNHNS, CDR2 SASEGT. This CDR3 contains 16 residues. This CDR3 reads CASSEVNSISNQPQHF. CDR3 DNA: TGTGCCAGCAGTGAAGTAAACAGTATAAGCAATCAGCCCCAGCATTTT.

This chain joins TRBV7-2 and TRBJ2-5; D possibly corresponds to TRBD2 (5 bases). Trimming took 2 bases from V and 5 from J, leaving 15 bases between them. Germline CDR1 is SGHTA and CDR2 is FQGNSA. This CDR3 spans 15 amino acids. The DNA for the CDR3 is TGTGCCAGCAGCTTACAAGAGCGGATGGGGGAGACCCAGTACTTC. Amino acids: CASSLQERMGETQYF.

The chain uses TRBV4-1 and TRBJ1-3; D is uncertain. This CDR3 is 15 amino acids long. Trimming took 0 bases from V and 8 from J, leaving 14 bases between them. Germline V gene sequence: CDR1 MGHRA, CDR2 YSYEKL. The CDR3 DNA is TGCGCCAGCAGCCAAGAAAGATTCCGGAGGGACACCATATATTTT. Protein product: CASSQERFRRDTIYF.

As to this clone: One junction end disagrees with the germline gene, perhaps due to a read error. The rearrangement links TRBV7-9 to TRBJ1-5; D is possibly TRBD1 (5 bases). This CDR3 is built from 13 residues. Germline V gene sequence: CDR1 SEHNR, CDR2 FQNEAQ (reference sequence). The CDR3 DNA reads as TGTTCCAGCAGCTTGGGGGGGAATCAGCCCCAGCATTTT. This codes for CSSSLGGNQPQHF.

V is TRBV9 and J is TRBJ1-6; D is perhaps TRBD1 (5 bases). Germline V gene lookup returns CDR1 SGDLS and CDR2 YYNGEE. This CDR3 has 14 residues. Trimming shortened V by 6 bases and J by 5 bases, and 12 bases separated the two germline ends. This CDR3 reads CASTGGGDNSPLHF. The CDR3 DNA sequence: TGTGCCAGCACCGGGGGGGGAGATAATTCACCCCTCCACTTT.

The chain employs TRBV7-9 and TRBJ1-1; possible D gene TRBD1, 5 bases. Trimming shortened V by 7 bases and J by 0 bases, and 18 bases separated the two germline ends. The length of the CDR3 is 16 residues. Germline CDR1 SEHNR, CDR2 FQNEAQ (reference sequence). DNA of the CDR3: TGTGCCAGCACCCTCAGTGGGGCGGGGATGAACACTGAAGCTTTCTTT. Amino acids: CASTLSGAGMNTEAFF.

The V call is TRBV6-5, the J call TRBJ1-2; possible D gene TRBD1, 6 bases. The CDR3 is 15 residues long. The V and J ends lost 2 bases and 4 bases respectively, with 14 bases between them. From germline, CDR1 is MNHEY and CDR2 SVGAGI. CDR3 loop: CASSYMSGAGYGYTF. CDR3 DNA: TGTGCCAGCAGTTACATGTCAGGGGCCGGCTATGGCTACACCTTC.

The genes are TRBV7-3 and TRBJ2-1; perhaps TRBD2 as D (5 bases). The CDR3 length is 15 residues. With 0 bases removed from V and 3 bases from J, the gap between germline ends came to 9 bases. CDR1 and CDR2 from the germline V gene are SGHTA and FQGTGA. Here the CDR3 DNA reads TGTGCCAGCAGCTTAACTAGCGAGATCTACAATGAGCAGTTCTTC. The encoded protein is CASSLTSEIYNEQFF.

The chain is built from TRBV11-3 and TRBJ1-1; 8 nucleotides match TRBD1. The length of the CDR3 is 14 residues. Looked up from germline, CDR1 is SGHNT and CDR2 is YENEEA. The J segment lost 11 bases and the V segment lost 5 bases, leaving 13 bases of the junction unmatched. The CDR3 here is CASSPRQGNPEAFF. The CDR3 DNA follows: TGTGCCAGCAGCCCACGACAGGGGAATCCGGAGGCTTTCTTT.

The chain uses TRBV29-1 and TRBJ2-7; D possibly corresponds to TRBD1 (5 bases). With 5 bases removed from V and 3 bases from J, the gap between germline ends came to 14 bases. Germline lookup yields CDR1 SQVTM and CDR2 ANQGSEA. The CDR3 contains 13 residues. CDR3 loop: CSVSQGLYYEQYF. Written as DNA, the CDR3 is TGCAGCGTTTCGCAGGGCCTCTACTACGAGCAGTACTTC.

The rearrangement links TRBV30 to TRBJ2-1, with no clear D. The germline V and J ends were trimmed by 1 base and 4 bases, with 8 bases remaining between them. The CDR3 runs 13 residues. CDR1 is GTSNPN, CDR2 SVGIG, per germline (reference sequence). CDR3 in amino acids: CAWSGTAYNEQFF. The CDR3 DNA reads TGTGCCTGGAGTGGTACAGCTTACAATGAGCAGTTCTTC.

This clone was seen only once. V and J are TRBV9 and TRBJ1-2; 7 nucleotides line up with TRBD1. V trimming: 2 bases; J trimming: 3 bases; junction bases outside the gene matches: 13. This CDR3 comprises 17 residues. Germline V lookup: CDR1 SGDLS, CDR2 YYNGEE. The CDR3 sequence is CASSVSPPSGQDYGYTF. CDR3 coding DNA: TGTGCCAGCAGCGTCTCCCCTCCGAGTGGACAGGACTATGGCTACACCTTC.